This TCR beta chain was sequenced in a study of cytomegalovirus exposure and HLA in healthy donors. Looking at the study overall: The approximately 120 validation repertoires, a later analysis reported, used the same platform as the 550 to 800 first-cohort repertoires.

Study results and limitations: Most TCR sequences were rare, but some public TCRs occurred in many donors. In vitro testing confirmed three CMV-associated chains as specific for CMV antigens.

With regard to this clone: No antigen is known for it.

CDR3 length: 21 amino acids. The germline CDR1 and CDR2 sequences are SGHRS and YFSETQ. V was shortened by 3 bases and J by 1 base, with 30 bases between the two germline ends. TCRdb keeps only in-frame clones here, not all; method: immunoSEQ multiplex PCR. The profile shows 200,000 to 300,000 clones, about 90% of them singletons. The source material was PBMCs. This sequence originates from a woman aged 30 to 39 in good health and CMV-seropositive. V usage is TRBV5-1 and J usage is TRBJ2-3; D is perhaps TRBD2 (6 bases). The CDR3 loop is CASSSPLGGATGARGTDTQYF. The CDR3 DNA reads as TGCGCCAGCAGCTCTCCATTGGGTGGGGCAACGGGAGCGCGGGGCACAGATACGCAGTATTTT.